This is a list of T cell receptor beta chains from one sample in a study of blood T cell repertoires in COVID-19. Sequenced by immunoSEQ multiplex PCR; TCRdb stores in-frame clones only, minus some. The sample shows hundreds of thousands of clones, about 88% of them seen only once. Sequenced sample: peripheral blood. The receptors were sampled from a woman aged 40 to 50 who had recovered from COVID-19. Each CDR3 is given with its conserved first and last residue. Size tells how often a clone was seen (once, few, many) or the class of an expanded clone, and some rows leave it out.

>.|TRBV30
CAWGAGGALDTQYF
>.|TRBV9
CASSAVGVRNTIYF
>.|TRBV6-6
CAIRGGPLSYEQYF
>.|TRBV28
CATIRTAPYEQYF
>few|TRBV7-9
CASSFTRDRGLGETQYF
>.|TRBV5-6
CASSLQGTDYGYTF
>.|TRBV18
CASSPTQQGYYTF
>.|TRBV5-5
CASSLGPGRIAYEQYF
>.|TRBV5-6
CASRRDRGPGTGELFF
>.|TRBV2
CASISGPRSTDTQYF
>once|TRBV19
CASSRVAEYNEQFF